This is a list of T cell receptor beta chains from one sample in a study of blood T cell repertoires in COVID-19. This table comes from immunoSEQ multiplex PCR, and its TCRdb copy is limited to in-frame clones, with some not included. The sample has over 150,000 clones, more than 75% seen once. What was sequenced was peripheral blood. Receptors were obtained from a man between 40 and 49 years old with active or convalescent COVID-19. CDR3s include the opening cysteine and the closing phenylalanine or tryptophan. A D gene is named only where the DNA matches it firmly. For some rows the clone size is stated as once, few or many, or as a class when expanded; others skip it.

j_call,v_call,d_call,clone_size,cdr3_nt,cdr3_aa
TRBJ1-2,TRBV14,-,-,TGTGCCAGCAGCGCTACAGTTACCTATGGCTACACCTTC,CASSATVTYGYTF
TRBJ1-4,TRBV9,-,-,TGTGCCAGCAGCGTAGGGGGAGGCGCGGGGTCGGAAAAACTGTTTTTT,CASSVGGGAGSEKLFF
TRBJ2-3,TRBV4-3,-,-,TGCGCCAGCAGCCAAGAGGGGGTTTTTGGGGACTCGGAGGTCGATACGCAGTATTTT,CASSQEGVFGDSEVDTQYF
TRBJ2-2,TRBV12-3/TRBV12-4,TRBD1,-,TGTGCGCAGGGGGCCGGGGAGCTGTTTTTT,CAQGAGELFF
TRBJ1-2,TRBV28,-,-,TGTGCCAGCAGTTCGGGGCAGGGAGGTGGCTACACCTTC,CASSSGQGGGYTF
TRBJ2-3,TRBV19,TRBD1,-,TGTGCCAGTAGTATTCGGCCGGGACAGGGTGCAGATACGCAGTATTTT,CASSIRPGQGADTQYF
TRBJ1-2,TRBV12-3/TRBV12-4,-,-,TGTGCCAGCAGTCAGGGGCGAGGCTATGGCTACACCTTC,CASSQGRGYGYTF
TRBJ2-7,TRBV28,-,-,TGTGCCAGCAGTTTGTGGACTCGGGAACGCTCCTACGAGCAGTACTTC,CASSLWTRERSYEQYF
TRBJ1-6,TRBV10-2,-,-,TGCGCCAGCAGGGAAGGACAGCCCCCTATTTCGACCCTCCACTTT,CASREGQPPISTLHF
TRBJ2-2,TRBV5-1,TRBD2,-,TGCGCCAGCAGTCGCGGGGGTTCGAGGACCGGGGAGCTGTTTTTT,CASSRGGSRTGELFF
TRBJ2-5,TRBV19,-,-,TGTGCCAGTAGTATTGCCGGGCCGGAGGCCCAGTACTTC,CASSIAGPEAQYF
TRBJ2-1,TRBV11-3,-,once,TGTGCCAGCAGCGATAGAAGGGGCAGGGAGCAGTTCTTC,CASSDRRGREQFF
TRBJ1-3,TRBV5-4,-,few,TGTGCCAGCAGCACCCATGGAGGGGTCTCTGGAAACACCATATATTTT,CASSTHGGVSGNTIYF
TRBJ2-3,TRBV28,TRBD2,-,TGTGCCAGCAATGTAGCGGGGGAAAGCACAGATACGCAGTATTTT,CASNVAGESTDTQYF
TRBJ1-4,TRBV6-2/TRBV6-3,-,-,TGTGCCAGCAGTCAAGTTGGCTCTAATGAAAAACTGTTTTTT,CASSQVGSNEKLFF
TRBJ2-3,TRBV3-1/TRBV3-2,TRBD2,-,TGTGCCAGCAGCCATACTAGCGGGGTGTCAGATACGCAGTATTTT,CASSHTSGVSDTQYF
TRBJ1-3,TRBV28,-,-,TGTGCCAGCAGTTGGGCAGGCCGACCTGGAAACACCATATATTTT,CASSWAGRPGNTIYF
TRBJ1-6,TRBV19,-,-,TGTGCCAGTAGTATTTTGTGGGGAGTCTCCTATAATTCACCCCTCCACTTT,CASSILWGVSYNSPLHF
TRBJ1-4,TRBV10-3,-,-,TGTGCCATCAGTGAGTCGGGAGAGGGAGAAAAACTGTTTTTT,CAISESGEGEKLFF
TRBJ1-1,TRBV7-8,-,-,TGTGCCAGCAGCTTATGGTCAGGGGACGCTGAAGCTTTCTTT,CASSLWSGDAEAFF
TRBJ2-1,TRBV25-1,TRBD2,-,TGTGCCAGCCAACTAGCGGGGGGGAGTAATGAGCAGTTCTTC,CASQLAGGSNEQFF
TRBJ1-1,TRBV27,TRBD1,-,TGTGCCAGCCGAACCCTACAGGGGATCGACACTGAAGCTTTCTTT,CASRTLQGIDTEAFF
TRBJ1-2,TRBV28,-,-,TGTGCCAGCTTCCGGGGGACCGACTATGGCTACACCTTC,CASFRGTDYGYTF
TRBJ2-3,TRBV28,TRBD1,-,TGTGCCAGCAGTTTATCGGACAGGGGTGCAGATACGCAGTATTTT,CASSLSDRGADTQYF
TRBJ2-3,TRBV6-6,-,-,TGTGCTTCCCTGGGGGCCCAGTTGACAGATACGCAGTATTTT,CASLGAQLTDTQYF
TRBJ1-1,TRBV15,-,-,TGTGCCACCAGCATCTTTGGGGGGGGATCGAACACTGAAGCTTTCTTT,CATSIFGGGSNTEAFF
TRBJ1-3,TRBV5-4,TRBD1,-,TGTGCCAGCAGCTTGGGACAGGGGGCCGGAAACACCATATATTTT,CASSLGQGAGNTIYF
TRBJ2-5,TRBV7-8,-,-,TGTGCCAGCAGCTTATATCGAACACAAGTTCAGGAGACCCAGTACTTC,CASSLYRTQVQETQYF
TRBJ2-1,TRBV7-6,TRBD1,few,TGTGCCAGCAGCTTCGGGACAGGGCCCTACAATGAGCAGTTCTTC,CASSFGTGPYNEQFF
TRBJ2-5,TRBV3-1/TRBV3-2,TRBD1,-,TGTGCCAGCACCCAACCCGTAACAGGGGGCTATGAGACCCAGTACTTC,CASTQPVTGGYETQYF
TRBJ2-1,TRBV2,TRBD2,-,TGTGCCAGCATAACCCAGCGGGGGGGCGGGAATGAGCAGTTCTTC,CASITQRGGGNEQFF
TRBJ1-2,TRBV7-9,-,-,TGTGCCAGCAGCCAACCACCGGGACACCTATATGGCTACACCTTC,CASSQPPGHLYGYTF
TRBJ1-2,TRBV6-5,-,-,TGTGCCAGCTCTAACCGGGAATTAAACTATGGCTACACCTTC,CASSNRELNYGYTF
TRBJ1-1,TRBV18,-,-,TGTGCCAGCTCACCACAGGAGTTGAACACTGAAGCTTTCTTT,CASSPQELNTEAFF
TRBJ2-3,TRBV4-3,TRBD1,-,TGCGCCAGCAGCCAAGATTTACAGGGGGGATATACGCAGTATTTT,CASSQDLQGGYTQYF
TRBJ2-7,TRBV7-8,TRBD1,once,TGTGCCAGCAGCTTAGGGCAGGGGGCAACCTACGAGCAGTACTTC,CASSLGQGATYEQYF
TRBJ1-6,TRBV14,-,-,TGTGCCAGCAGCCTAGGGGTTTCACCCCTCCACTTT,CASSLGVSPLHF
TRBJ2-5,TRBV5-1,-,-,TGCGCCAGCAGCTTGGCCCCCGGTGTAGGAGCGAGCCAAGAGACCCAGTACTTC,CASSLAPGVGASQETQYF
TRBJ1-1,TRBV6-5,-,-,TGTGCCAGCAGACCGGGAGGGGGTGAAGCTTTCTTT,CASRPGGGEAFF
TRBJ1-6,TRBV19,TRBD1,-,TGTGCCAGCATCGAGACAGGGAGCAATTCACCCCTCCACTTT,CASIETGSNSPLHF
TRBJ2-1,TRBV11-2,TRBD2,once,TGTGCCAGCAGCTTGGGACTAGCGGGGGGGCCTAGCCAGTTCTTC,CASSLGLAGGPSQFF
TRBJ1-1,TRBV19,-,-,TGTGCCAGTAGTGCCCCCCAACCGGGGTTAGGCACTGAAGCTTTCTTT,CASSAPQPGLGTEAFF
TRBJ2-2,TRBV19,TRBD2,-,TGTGCCAGTAGTACCTCGGTAGCGGGGGCGCGGAACACCGGGGAGCTGTTTTTT,CASSTSVAGARNTGELFF
TRBJ1-6,TRBV10-3,-,-,TGTGCCATCAGTGAGTTAGAGACACTGAATTCACCCCTCCACTTT,CAISELETLNSPLHF
TRBJ2-2,TRBV29-1,-,-,TGCAGCGTTGAACAGGGGAACACCGGGGAGCTGTTTTTT,CSVEQGNTGELFF
TRBJ2-1,TRBV28,TRBD2,-,TGTGCCAGCAGTTTAGTAGCGGGGGGAGGCAATGAGCAGTTCTTC,CASSLVAGGGNEQFF
TRBJ2-5,TRBV4-1,-,once,TGCGCCAGCAGCCACCCCGGACTGGAGGGAGAGACCCAGTACTTC,CASSHPGLEGETQYF
TRBJ1-1,TRBV28,-,-,TGTGCCAGCAGTCGTATCTTGAGACGTCAGGTTGAAGCTTTCTTT,CASSRILRRQVEAFF
TRBJ2-7,TRBV5-1,TRBD1,-,TGCGCCAGCAGCTTCCGAGGGACAGGGGCTCGCGAGCAGTACTTC,CASSFRGTGAREQYF
TRBJ1-6,TRBV7-9,-,-,TGTGCCAGCAGCTTCGGTGTGAATAATTCACCCCTCCACTTT,CASSFGVNNSPLHF
TRBJ2-7,TRBV11-3,-,-,TGTGCCAGCAGCTCAGAGGCAGGGGGGAGGAACGAGCAGTACTTC,CASSSEAGGRNEQYF
TRBJ1-1,TRBV28,TRBD1,-,TGTGCCAGCTCGACCCTTACAGGGGCCGAGAACACTGAAGCTTTCTTT,CASSTLTGAENTEAFF
TRBJ1-3,TRBV28,-,-,TGTGCCAGCAGTTTACCCACAGGGTTTGGAAACACCATATATTTT,CASSLPTGFGNTIYF
TRBJ2-4,TRBV3-1/TRBV3-2,TRBD2,-,TGTGCCAGCAGCCGAGTGGGACTAGCGGAAAACATTCAGTACTTC,CASSRVGLAENIQYF
TRBJ1-1,TRBV18,TRBD1,-,TGTGCCAGCCTCTTCACCGGGGGACAGGGGGCGAACACTGAAGCTTTCTTT,CASLFTGGQGANTEAFF
TRBJ2-7,TRBV5-1,TRBD1,-,TGCGCCAGCAGCTTGGCGACAGGGGATACGTACGAGCAGTACTTC,CASSLATGDTYEQYF
TRBJ1-6,TRBV29-1,TRBD1,once,TGCAGCGTTGAGACAGGGTTGGGCTCACCCCTCCACTTT,CSVETGLGSPLHF